These 10 T cell receptor beta chains originate from one sample sequenced in a study of Tregs in tolerant kidney transplant recipients (dated by TCRdb to about 2019). Libraries were prepared through the immunoSEQ multiplex PCR assay. TCRdb limited this immuneACCESS table to in-frame rearrangements with V and J called. A share of clones is missing; checked studies link under half to unresolved V genes, and the rest is unexplained. The table kept for this sample lists about 23,000 clones. The ten biggest clones cover roughly 3.7% of the sample. The time point label of this sample denotes: 6 months after combined kidney and bone marrow transplant. The transplants used related donors along with nonmyeloablative bone marrow transplantation, and in the human trials mixed chimerism was transient. The sample in question was CD4+ T cells from blood (PBMCs), obtained 6 months after the transplant. The receptor set was obtained from a human patient who received a combined kidney and bone marrow transplant. Some T cells present after a transplant may be cells of the graft donor.

As to this clone: The sequenced fragment ends 3 residues before the CDR3 boundary, so the rest is inferred from the germline J gene. This chain joins TRBV19 and TRBJ2-7; TRBD2 aligns across 8 bases. The germline gives CDR1 LNHDA, CDR2 SQIVND (reference sequence). The junction had 7 bases not matched to a gene; V was cut back by 3 bases and J by 6 bases. This CDR3 has 14 amino acids. CDR3: CASSMRGTRGEQYF. CDR3 DNA (partial): TGTGCCAGTAGTATGAGGGGGACTAGGGGCGAG. The variable domain in full, completed from reference TRBV19 and TRBJ2-7, reads DGGITQSPKYLFRKEGQNVTLSCEQNLNHDAMYWYRQDPGQGLRLIYYSQIVNDFQKGDIAEGYSVSREKKESFPLTVTSAQKNPTAFYLCASSMRGTRGEQYFGPGTRLTVT.

A remark on this clone: With the read ending 3 residues before the CDR3 end, the germline J gene is used to fill in that end. The chain uses TRBV6-2 or TRBV6-3 and TRBJ1-1; D not certain. Looked up from germline, CDR1 is MNHEY and CDR2 is SVGEGT. CDR3 size: 15 residues. Between the trimmed V and J ends, which lost 5 bases and 4 bases, there was a span of 17 bases. The part of the CDR3 DNA that was read is TGTGCCAGCAGTGAGGCGGGCCCCCGGACCACTGAA. Amino acids: CASSEAGPRTTE. The complete CDR3 protein is CASSEAGPRTTEAFF.

In the case of this clone: The CDR3 end falls 3 residues outside the read, so it is completed with the germline J gene. The V gene is TRBV19, the J gene TRBJ1-2; 7 nucleotides agree with TRBD1. V gave up 4 bases and J gave up 4 bases; unmatched junction bases: 6. The CDR3 is 14 residues long. Germline V lookup: CDR1 LNHDA, CDR2 SQIVND (reference sequence). CDR3 DNA, as far as it was read: TGTGCCAGTAGTACGGGGACAGCAATCTATGGC. Translated, it gives CASSTGTAIYG. The CDR3, in full, reads CASSTGTAIYGYTF.

This clone is medium-sized by frequency. The CDR3 extends 3 residues past the end of the read, so its final part is completed from the germline J gene. The chain is built from TRBV2 and TRBJ1-4; unclear D gene. V was trimmed by 1 base and J by 8 bases, leaving 8 bases between them. The CDR3 contains 13 residues. Germline values: CDR1 SNHLY, CDR2 FYNNEI. The CDR3 DNA, read in part, is TGTGCCAGCAGTGAAGTGATAGGGGAAAAA. Amino acids: CASSEVIGEK. The complete CDR3 reads CASSEVIGEKLFF. Based on the CDR3 plus reference TRBV2 and TRBJ1-4, the full variable domain is EPEVTQTPSHQVTQMGQEVILRCVPISNHLYFYWYRQILGQKVEFLVSFYNNEISEKSEIFDDQFSVERPDGSNFTLKIRSTKLEDSAMYFCASSEVIGEKLFFGSGTQLSVL.

About this clone: The read stops 3 residues short of the end of the CDR3; the missing end is completed from the germline J gene. The genes are TRBV6-2 or TRBV6-3 and TRBJ1-1, with D maybe TRBD1 (5 bases). The CDR3 contains 12 residues. CDR1 and CDR2 from the germline V gene are MNHEY and SVGEGT. The ends were cut back, 6 bases at V and 4 bases at J, with 9 bases in the middle. The CDR3 sequence is CASRPGGTEAFF. The CDR3 bases that were read are TGTGCCAGCAGGCCCGGGGGCACTGAA.

A word on this clone: With the read ending 3 residues before the CDR3 end, the germline J gene is used to fill in that end. The rearrangement uses TRBV20-1 and TRBJ1-1; D is unclear. V lost 6 bases, J lost 5 bases, and 7 bases lay in between. Germline-derived CDR1 and CDR2 are DFQATT and SNEGSKA (reference sequence). The CDR3 runs 10 residues. CDR3 DNA (partial): TGCAGTGCCGGGGTGACTGAA. Protein: CSAGVTE. The entire CDR3 reads CSAGVTEAFF.

As concerns this clone: The read terminates 3 residues before the CDR3 end, so the remaining end is supplied by the germline J gene. The chain carries TRBV7-6 and TRBJ2-2; 10 bases line up with TRBD2. CDR1 and CDR2 (germline): SGHVS, FNYEAQ. After removal of 3 bases from V and 6 bases from J, the junction contained 7 bases not matched to a gene. The CDR3 runs 16 residues. The sequenced CDR3 bases are TGTGCCAGCAGCTTTTTCTCCGGGACTAGCGCCGGGGAG. Translated: CASSFFSGTSAGE. The entire CDR3 reads CASSFFSGTSAGELFF.

CDR3 residues: CASSFGRGITEAFF. CDR3 bases read: TGTGCCAGCAGCTTTGGCAGGGGGATCACTGAA. V gene TRBV11-2 combines with J gene TRBJ1-1, with TRBD1 identical over 7 bases. Coverage ceases 3 residues before the CDR3 finishes, and the germline J gene fills in the end. Germline CDR1 SGHAT, CDR2 FQNNGV. This CDR3 is built from 14 residues. V was pared by 3 bases and J by 4 bases, with 5 bases of the junction left unmatched.

The CDR3 sequence: CAGRGGSVQENEQFF. The DNA read from the CDR3 is TGTGCCGGGAGGGGGGGGAGCGTACAGGAAAATGAG. The chain employs TRBV2 and TRBJ2-1; TRBD2 is a possible D gene (7 bases). Read data end 3 residues before the CDR3 end; the end is taken from the germline J gene. The CDR3 runs to 15 residues. Trimming left V 11 bases short and J 7 bases short, with 24 bases between. In germline, CDR1 is SNHLY, CDR2 FYNNEI.

Concerning this clone itself: The CDR3 extends 3 residues past the end of the read, so its final part is completed from the germline J gene. The chain couples TRBV19 to TRBJ1-2, with TRBD1 as a possible D gene (5 bases). V was shortened by 9 bases and J by 4 bases, with 12 bases between the two germline ends. Germline CDR1 and CDR2: LNHDA and SQIVND (reference sequence). The CDR3 loop spans 12 amino acids. The CDR3 DNA, read in part, is TGTGCCAGCCTCAGGGTACCCTATGGC. As protein: CASLRVPYG. The whole CDR3 is CASLRVPYGYTF.